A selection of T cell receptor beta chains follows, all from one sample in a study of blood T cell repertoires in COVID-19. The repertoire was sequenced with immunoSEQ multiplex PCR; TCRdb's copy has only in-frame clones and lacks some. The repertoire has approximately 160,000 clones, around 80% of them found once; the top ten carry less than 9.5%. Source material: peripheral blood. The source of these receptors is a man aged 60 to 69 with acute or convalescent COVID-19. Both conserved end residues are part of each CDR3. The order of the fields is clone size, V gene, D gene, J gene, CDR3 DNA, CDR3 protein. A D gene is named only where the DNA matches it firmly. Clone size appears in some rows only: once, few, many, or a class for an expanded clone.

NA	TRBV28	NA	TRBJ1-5	TGTGCCGGACGTCCAAGGGGGTCGGGCAATCAGCCCCAGCATTTT	CAGRPRGSGNQPQHF
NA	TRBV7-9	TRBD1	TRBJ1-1	TGTGCCAGCAGCCCAGACAGGGAGAACACTGAAGCTTTCTTT	CASSPDRENTEAFF
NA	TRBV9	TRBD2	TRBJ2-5	TGTGCCAGCAGCGTAGCTGCGGGGAGGGAAGAGACCCAGTACTTC	CASSVAAGREETQYF
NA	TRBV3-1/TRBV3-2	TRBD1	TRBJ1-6	TGTGCCAGCAGCCCGACAGGGGGGGGTTCACCCCTCCACTTT	CASSPTGGGSPLHF
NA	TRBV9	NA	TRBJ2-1	TGTGCCAGCAGCGTAGCAGCGGGCGATGAGCAGTTCTTC	CASSVAAGDEQFF
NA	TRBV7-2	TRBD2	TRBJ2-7	TGTGCCAGCAGCCGGGGGGGGACTAACTACGAGCAGTACTTC	CASSRGGTNYEQYF
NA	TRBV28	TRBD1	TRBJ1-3	TGTGCCAGCCTCGGGACAGCGATCTCTGGAAACACCATATATTTT	CASLGTAISGNTIYF
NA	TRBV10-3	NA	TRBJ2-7	TGTGCCATCGCGACTCGCTCCTACGAGCAGTACTTC	CAIATRSYEQYF
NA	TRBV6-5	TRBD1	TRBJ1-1	TGTGCCAGCAGTTACCAGGGGGGCCTCATGAACACTGAAGCTTTCTTT	CASSYQGGLMNTEAFF
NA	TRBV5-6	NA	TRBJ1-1	TGTGCCAGCAGCTTGGGACAGTACCAATACACTGAAGCTTTCTTT	CASSLGQYQYTEAFF
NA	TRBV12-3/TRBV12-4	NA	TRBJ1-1	TGTGCCAGCACGGGATTGAGGTTCACTGAAGCTTTCTTT	CASTGLRFTEAFF
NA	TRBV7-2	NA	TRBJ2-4	TGTGCCAGCAGCCAAGACAGGTGGAACATTCAGTACTTC	CASSQDRWNIQYF
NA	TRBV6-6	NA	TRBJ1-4	TGTGCCAGCAGTTCCGAACGGGATCGCCCTGAAAAACTGTTTTTT	CASSSERDRPEKLFF
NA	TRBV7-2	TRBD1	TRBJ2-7	TGTGCCAGCAGCCGCCTAGGGGACAGGGGGGACGAGCAGTACTTC	CASSRLGDRGDEQYF
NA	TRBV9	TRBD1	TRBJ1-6	TGTGCCAGCAGCGTAGAGGGACAGGTGAATTCACCCCTCCACTTT	CASSVEGQVNSPLHF
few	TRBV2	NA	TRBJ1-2	TGTGCCAGCACCACAGTGGGTAATGGCTACACCTTC	CASTTVGNGYTF
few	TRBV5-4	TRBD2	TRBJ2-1	TGTGCCAGCAGCCCCAGTACTAGCGGGGGTCCCTCCTACAATGAGCAGTTCTTC	CASSPSTSGGPSYNEQFF
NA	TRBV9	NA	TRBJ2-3	TGTGCCAGCAGCGCGGGGGGCGCAGATACGCAGTATTTT	CASSAGGADTQYF
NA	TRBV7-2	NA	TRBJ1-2	TGTGCCAGCAGCTCTTTCATCCCAGGGAACTATGGCTACACCTTC	CASSSFIPGNYGYTF
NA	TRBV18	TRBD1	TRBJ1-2	TGTGCCAGCTCACCGTCCGGACAGGCGACAGGGGGCTACACCTTC	CASSPSGQATGGYTF
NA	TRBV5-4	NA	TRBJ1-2	TGTGCCAGCAGCTACGTAGGGGTTCCGGACGGCTACACCTTC	CASSYVGVPDGYTF
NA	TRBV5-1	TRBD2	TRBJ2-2	TGCGCCAGCAAATCGGTAGCGGGGAACACCGGGGAGCTGTTTTTT	CASKSVAGNTGELFF
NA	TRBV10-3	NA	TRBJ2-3	TGTGCCATCAGTCCCGGGAGAATAACGTCAGATACGCAGTATTTT	CAISPGRITSDTQYF
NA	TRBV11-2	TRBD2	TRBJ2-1	TGTGCCAGCAGCTTAAGACTAGCGGGGTACAATGAGCAGTTCTTC	CASSLRLAGYNEQFF
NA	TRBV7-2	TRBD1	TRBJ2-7	TGTGCCAGCAGCTTAGAGGGGACAGGGACCTACGAGCAGTACTTC	CASSLEGTGTYEQYF
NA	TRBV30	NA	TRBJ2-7	TGTGCCTTAGCAAACCGGTACTACGAGCAGTACTTC	CALANRYYEQYF
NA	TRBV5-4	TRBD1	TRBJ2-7	TGTGCCAGCAGCCCCCGCACGGGACAGAGCTTCGGCGAGCAGTACTTC	CASSPRTGQSFGEQYF
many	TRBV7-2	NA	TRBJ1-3	TGTGCCAGCAGCTTAGACGGTTACTCTGGAAACACCATATATTTT	CASSLDGYSGNTIYF
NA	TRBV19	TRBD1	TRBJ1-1	TGTGCCAGTAGTACGACAGGGGGGCTGCGGGCTTTCTTT	CASSTTGGLRAFF
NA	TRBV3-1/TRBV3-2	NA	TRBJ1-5	TGTGCCAGCAGCTCTGGGACACACAATCAGCCCCAGCATTTT	CASSSGTHNQPQHF
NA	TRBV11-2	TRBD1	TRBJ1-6	TGTGCCAGCGTCCAGGGACAGGGCTCTTCACCCCTCCACTTT	CASVQGQGSSPLHF
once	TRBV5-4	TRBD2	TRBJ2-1	TGTGCCAGCAGCTCCGACGGACTAGTTGGCAATGAGCAGTTCTTC	CASSSDGLVGNEQFF
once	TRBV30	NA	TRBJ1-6	TGTGCCTGGGGCAGACACATTTCACCCCTCCACTTT	CAWGRHISPLHF
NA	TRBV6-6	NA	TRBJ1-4	TGTGCCAGCAGTCCTGATCCACAGGCGGGGTGGGATGGACAACTGTTTTTT	CASSPDPQAGWDGQLFF
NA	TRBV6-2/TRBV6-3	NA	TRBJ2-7	TGTGCCAGCAGTTACCCAACGGGACAAATCGGATGGGACGAGCAGTACTTC	CASSYPTGQIGWDEQYF
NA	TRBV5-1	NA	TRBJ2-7	TGCGCCAGCAGCTTGTCCATAACAGGGCAACCTCACTACGAGCAGTACTTC	CASSLSITGQPHYEQYF
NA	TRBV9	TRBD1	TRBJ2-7	TGTGCCAGCAGCCCATCAATGACAGGGGGCTTATACGAGCAGTACTTC	CASSPSMTGGLYEQYF
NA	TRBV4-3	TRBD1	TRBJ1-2	TGCGCCAGCAGCCAACAACCGGGACAGGTCGGGGGTGTGTTC	CASSQQPGQVGGVF
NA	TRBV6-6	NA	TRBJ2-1	TGTGCCAGCGTGCATAGCCAACAGGATAACAATGAGCAGTTCTTC	CASVHSQQDNNEQFF
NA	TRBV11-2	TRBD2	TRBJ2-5	TGTGCCAGCAGCCCCAGGGTTAGCGGGGGTACAGGGAAGACCCAGTACTTC	CASSPRVSGGTGKTQYF